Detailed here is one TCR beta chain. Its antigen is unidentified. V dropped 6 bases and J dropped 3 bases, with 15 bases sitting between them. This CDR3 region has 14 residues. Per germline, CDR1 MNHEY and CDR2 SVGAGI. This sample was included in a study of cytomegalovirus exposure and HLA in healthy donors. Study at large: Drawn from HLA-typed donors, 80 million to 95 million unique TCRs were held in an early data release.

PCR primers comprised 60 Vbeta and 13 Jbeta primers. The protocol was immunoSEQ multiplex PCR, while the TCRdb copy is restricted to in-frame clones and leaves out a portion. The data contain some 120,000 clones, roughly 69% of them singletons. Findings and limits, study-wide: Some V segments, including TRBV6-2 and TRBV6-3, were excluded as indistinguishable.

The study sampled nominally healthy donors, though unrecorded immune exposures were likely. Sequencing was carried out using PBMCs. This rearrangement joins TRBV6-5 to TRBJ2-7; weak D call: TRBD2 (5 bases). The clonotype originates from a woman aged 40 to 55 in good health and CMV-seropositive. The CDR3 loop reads CASSQRRGIYEQYF. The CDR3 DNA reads TGTGCCAGCAGCCAAAGACGGGGAATCTACGAGCAGTACTTC.